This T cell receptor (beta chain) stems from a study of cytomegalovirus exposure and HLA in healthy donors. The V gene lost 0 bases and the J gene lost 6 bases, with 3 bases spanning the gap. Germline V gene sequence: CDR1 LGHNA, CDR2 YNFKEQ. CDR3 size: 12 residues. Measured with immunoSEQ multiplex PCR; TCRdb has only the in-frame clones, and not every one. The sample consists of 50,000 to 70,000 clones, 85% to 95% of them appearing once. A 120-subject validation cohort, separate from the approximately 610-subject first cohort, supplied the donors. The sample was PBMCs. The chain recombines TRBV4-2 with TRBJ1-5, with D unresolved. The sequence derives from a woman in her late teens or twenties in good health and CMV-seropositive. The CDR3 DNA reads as TGTGCCAGCAGCCAAGACGGTCAGCCCCAGCATTTT. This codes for CASSQDGQPQHF.